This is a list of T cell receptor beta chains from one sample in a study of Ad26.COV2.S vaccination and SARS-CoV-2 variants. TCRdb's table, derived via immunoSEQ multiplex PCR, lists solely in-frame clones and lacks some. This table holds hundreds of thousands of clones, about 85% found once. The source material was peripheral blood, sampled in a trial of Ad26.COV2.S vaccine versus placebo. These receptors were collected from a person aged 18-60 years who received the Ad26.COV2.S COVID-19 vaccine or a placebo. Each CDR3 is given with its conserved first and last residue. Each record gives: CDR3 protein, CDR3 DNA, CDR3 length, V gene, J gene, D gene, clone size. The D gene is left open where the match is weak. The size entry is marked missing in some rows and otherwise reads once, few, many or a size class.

CDR3: CASSEYRGAASARNEQFF
DNA: TGTGCCAGCAGTGAATATCGGGGCGCTGCCTCCGCCCGCAATGAGCAGTTCTTC
length: 18
V: TRBV25-1
J: TRBJ2-1
D: .
size: .

CDR3: CASSRARTGSYNEQFF
DNA: TGTGCCAGCAGCCGAGCCCGGACAGGCTCCTACAATGAGCAGTTCTTC
length: 16
V: TRBV5-4
J: TRBJ2-1
D: TRBD1
size: .

CDR3: CASILTGGHSPLHF
DNA: TGTGCCAGCATCCTGACAGGGGGCCATTCACCCCTCCACTTT
length: 14
V: TRBV6-6
J: TRBJ1-6
D: TRBD1
size: .

CDR3: CASSPHQDQRSYNEQFF
DNA: TGCGCCAGCAGCCCTCATCAAGATCAACGTTCCTACAATGAGCAGTTCTTC
length: 17
V: TRBV4-3
J: TRBJ2-1
D: .
size: .

CDR3: CASSEAQGAPLHF
DNA: TGTGCCAGCAGTGAAGCCCAGGGAGCACCCCTCCACTTT
length: 13
V: TRBV6-1
J: TRBJ1-6
D: .
size: .

CDR3: CASSFRDTAYEQYF
DNA: TGTGCCAGCAGCTTCCGGGACACCGCCTACGAGCAGTACTTC
length: 14
V: TRBV9
J: TRBJ2-7
D: .
size: .

CDR3: CASSQVRNSGEQYF
DNA: TGTGCCAGCAGCCAGGTCCGGAACTCGGGGGAGCAGTACTTC
length: 14
V: TRBV14
J: TRBJ2-7
D: .
size: .

CDR3: CATLAGLFHEQYF
DNA: TGTGCCACCCTAGCGGGCCTTTTCCACGAGCAGTACTTC
length: 13
V: TRBV10-3
J: TRBJ2-7
D: TRBD2
size: .

CDR3: CAWSGGGRQPQHF
DNA: TGTGCCTGGAGTGGGGGGGGCCGGCAGCCCCAGCATTTT
length: 13
V: TRBV30
J: TRBJ1-5
D: .
size: .

CDR3: CASSLRLAENEQFF
DNA: TGTGCCAGCAGCTTACGACTAGCGGAAAATGAGCAGTTCTTC
length: 14
V: TRBV7-6
J: TRBJ2-1
D: TRBD2
size: .

CDR3: CASSAGRPQDEQYF
DNA: TGTGCCAGTAGTGCAGGGAGACCCCAGGACGAGCAGTACTTC
length: 14
V: TRBV19
J: TRBJ2-7
D: .
size: .

CDR3: CASSLIPGQGSYEQYF
DNA: TGTGCCAGCAGCCTAATCCCGGGACAGGGATCCTACGAGCAGTACTTC
length: 16
V: TRBV6-6
J: TRBJ2-7
D: TRBD1
size: .

CDR3: CASTREVGSTDTQYF
DNA: TGTGCCAGCACACGGGAGGTCGGCAGCACAGATACGCAGTATTTT
length: 15
V: TRBV18
J: TRBJ2-3
D: TRBD2
size: .

CDR3: CASRGRWGLEQYF
DNA: TGTGCCAGCCGCGGACGGTGGGGGCTCGAGCAGTACTTC
length: 13
V: TRBV5-8
J: TRBJ2-7
D: .
size: .

CDR3: CASSLRQGSYNEQFF
DNA: TGTGCCAGCAGTTTGAGGCAGGGCTCCTACAATGAGCAGTTCTTC
length: 15
V: TRBV27
J: TRBJ2-1
D: .
size: once

CDR3: CASSLVTDTDTQYF
DNA: TGTGCCAGCAGCTTAGTGACCGACACAGATACGCAGTATTTT
length: 14
V: TRBV7-9
J: TRBJ2-3
D: .
size: .

CDR3: CASSYGGTDTQYF
DNA: TGTGCCAGCAGTTACGGCGGCACAGATACGCAGTATTTT
length: 13
V: TRBV6-5
J: TRBJ2-3
D: .
size: .

CDR3: CASSRPGLQKYNSPLHF
DNA: TGTGCCAGTAGTAGACCGGGACTCCAAAAATATAATTCACCCCTCCACTTT
length: 17
V: TRBV19
J: TRBJ1-6
D: .
size: .

CDR3: CASSYRYNSPLHF
DNA: TGTGCCAGCAGTTACAGATATAATTCACCCCTCCACTTT
length: 13
V: TRBV6-5
J: TRBJ1-6
D: .
size: .

CDR3: CASSESAGELQETQYF
DNA: TGCGCCAGCAGTGAGTCGGCAGGGGAACTGCAAGAGACCCAGTACTTC
length: 16
V: TRBV10-1
J: TRBJ2-5
D: .
size: .

CDR3: CASSLSPSGDREQFF
DNA: TGTGCCAGCAGCTTGTCCCCTAGCGGGGATCGTGAGCAGTTCTTC
length: 15
V: TRBV13
J: TRBJ2-1
D: TRBD2
size: .

CDR3: CATSDLAGTGGSTDTQYF
DNA: TGTGCCACCAGTGATTTAGCCGGGACTGGGGGTAGTACAGATACGCAGTATTTT
length: 18
V: TRBV24-1
J: TRBJ2-3
D: .
size: once

CDR3: CASSDSGESAFGSYNSPLHF
DNA: TGCGCCAGCAGTGATTCAGGGGAGTCTGCGTTCGGCTCCTATAATTCACCCCTCCACTTT
length: 20
V: TRBV10-2
J: TRBJ1-6
D: .
size: .

CDR3: CASMYGSDTGELFF
DNA: TGTGCCAGCATGTACGGTTCGGACACCGGGGAGCTGTTTTTT
length: 14
V: TRBV2
J: TRBJ2-2
D: .
size: .

CDR3: CSARGFEEQFF
DNA: TGCAGTGCCCGGGGATTCGAGGAGCAGTTCTTC
length: 11
V: TRBV20-1
J: TRBJ2-1
D: .
size: .

CDR3: CASSTEGQGVDGYTF
DNA: TGTGCCAGTAGTACGGAAGGACAGGGCGTCGATGGCTACACCTTC
length: 15
V: TRBV19
J: TRBJ1-2
D: TRBD1
size: .

CDR3: CASSQGSLGGTEAFF
DNA: TGTGCCAGCAGCCAAGGATCCCTTGGGGGCACTGAAGCTTTCTTT
length: 15
V: TRBV3-1/TRBV3-2
J: TRBJ1-1
D: .
size: .

CDR3: CAWKRTAGANVLTF
DNA: TGTGCCTGGAAAAGGACGGCTGGAGCCAACGTCCTGACTTTC
length: 14
V: TRBV30
J: TRBJ2-6
D: .
size: .

CDR3: CASGLGSGTTTF
DNA: TGTGCTAGTGGTTTGGGATCGGGGACCACCACCTTC
length: 12
V: TRBV12-5
J: TRBJ1-2
D: .
size: .

CDR3: CANLGQESVEQYF
DNA: TGTGCCAACCTCGGACAGGAGTCGGTAGAGCAGTACTTC
length: 13
V: TRBV2
J: TRBJ2-7
D: TRBD1
size: .

CDR3: CASVGQNTGELFF
DNA: TGCGCCAGCGTAGGACAGAACACCGGGGAGCTGTTTTTT
length: 13
V: TRBV5-1
J: TRBJ2-2
D: .
size: .

CDR3: CASSFGQGVAGNTIYF
DNA: TGTGCCAGCAGTTTTGGACAGGGGGTAGCCGGAAACACCATATATTTT
length: 16
V: TRBV6-5
J: TRBJ1-3
D: TRBD1
size: .

CDR3: CASSITGGGEQYF
DNA: TGTGCCAGTAGCATAACAGGGGGCGGGGAGCAGTACTTC
length: 13
V: TRBV19
J: TRBJ2-7
D: TRBD1
size: .

CDR3: CATAGVTDTQYF
DNA: TGTGCCACGGCGGGAGTCACAGATACGCAGTATTTT
length: 12
V: TRBV28
J: TRBJ2-3
D: TRBD2
size: .

CDR3: CASSLGTGVNYGYTF
DNA: TGCGCCAGCAGCTTGGGGACAGGGGTGAACTATGGCTACACCTTC
length: 15
V: TRBV5-1
J: TRBJ1-2
D: TRBD1
size: .

CDR3: CASSLGLGETQYF
DNA: TGCGCCAGCAGCCTCGGACTAGGCGAGACCCAGTACTTC
length: 13
V: TRBV5-1
J: TRBJ2-5
D: TRBD2
size: .

CDR3: CASHHGQGNYGYTF
DNA: TGTGCCAGCCATCACGGGCAGGGGAACTATGGCTACACCTTC
length: 14
V: TRBV19
J: TRBJ1-2
D: .
size: .

CDR3: CASSPPGYYNEQFF
DNA: TGTGCCAGCAGCCCGCCCGGATACTACAATGAGCAGTTCTTC
length: 14
V: TRBV6-5
J: TRBJ2-1
D: .
size: .

CDR3: CASSINGRNEQFF
DNA: TGTGCCAGTAGTATCAACGGTAGAAATGAGCAGTTCTTC
length: 13
V: TRBV19
J: TRBJ2-1
D: .
size: .

CDR3: CAISELEGKGPQHF
DNA: TGTGCCATCAGTGAATTGGAGGGAAAAGGGCCCCAGCATTTT
length: 14
V: TRBV10-3
J: TRBJ1-5
D: .
size: .

CDR3: CAWSVDRGYEQYF
DNA: TGTGCCTGGAGTGTAGACAGGGGGTACGAGCAGTACTTC
length: 13
V: TRBV30
J: TRBJ2-7
D: TRBD1
size: .

CDR3: CASSRAGVTDTQYF
DNA: TGTGCCAGCAGTCGAGCGGGAGTAACAGATACGCAGTATTTT
length: 14
V: TRBV6-5
J: TRBJ2-3
D: TRBD2
size: .

CDR3: CAWSVTVAPTGELFF
DNA: TGTGCCTGGAGTGTCACTGTAGCGCCTACCGGGGAGCTGTTTTTT
length: 15
V: TRBV30
J: TRBJ2-2
D: .
size: .

CDR3: CASGLVLAGGPPGELFF
DNA: TGTGCTAGTGGTTTGGTACTCGCGGGAGGGCCCCCCGGGGAGCTGTTTTTT
length: 17
V: TRBV12-5
J: TRBJ2-2
D: TRBD2
size: .

CDR3: CASSYSVQPQHF
DNA: TGTGCCAGCAGTTACTCGGTTCAGCCCCAGCATTTT
length: 12
V: TRBV6-2/TRBV6-3
J: TRBJ1-5
D: .
size: few

CDR3: CASSPVAGTGPYEQYF
DNA: TGTGCCAGCTCACCCGTGGCCGGGACTGGACCCTACGAGCAGTACTTC
length: 16
V: TRBV18
J: TRBJ2-7
D: .
size: .

CDR3: CASSPPPTREKLFF
DNA: TGTGCCAGCAGCCCGCCCCCGACTCGTGAAAAACTGTTTTTT
length: 14
V: TRBV6-6
J: TRBJ1-4
D: .
size: .

CDR3: CSALPQGQEEQYF
DNA: TGCAGCGCCCTTCCGCAGGGACAGGAAGAGCAGTACTTC
length: 13
V: TRBV29-1
J: TRBJ2-7
D: TRBD1
size: .

CDR3: CASSYSAGGPDTQYF
DNA: TGTGCCAGCAGTTACAGCGCGGGGGGGCCAGATACGCAGTATTTT
length: 15
V: TRBV6-2/TRBV6-3
J: TRBJ2-3
D: TRBD2
size: .

CDR3: CASSPQVGRAEQFF
DNA: TGTGCCAGCAGCCCCCAGGTTGGGAGGGCTGAGCAGTTCTTC
length: 14
V: TRBV9
J: TRBJ2-1
D: TRBD2
size: .

CDR3: CASSITWRRVNQPQHF
DNA: TGTGCCAGTAGTATCACCTGGAGAAGGGTCAATCAGCCCCAGCATTTT
length: 16
V: TRBV19
J: TRBJ1-5
D: .
size: .

CDR3: CASSRTQAREETQYF
DNA: TGTGCCAGCAGTAGAACCCAGGCCCGAGAAGAGACCCAGTACTTC
length: 15
V: TRBV6-5
J: TRBJ2-5
D: .
size: .

CDR3: CASSVEGAITHEQYF
DNA: TGTGCCAGCAGCGTAGAAGGGGCAATAACGCACGAGCAGTACTTC
length: 15
V: TRBV9
J: TRBJ2-7
D: .
size: .

CDR3: CASSAMGSKNIQYF
DNA: TGTGCCAGCAGTGCCATGGGGTCCAAAAACATTCAGTACTTC
length: 14
V: TRBV5-4
J: TRBJ2-4
D: .
size: .

CDR3: CASSRNTIYF
DNA: TGTGCCAGCAGTCGAAACACCATATATTTT
length: 10
V: TRBV14
J: TRBJ1-3
D: .
size: .

CDR3: CASSAGTGIGPNYGYTF
DNA: TGTGCCAGCAGTGCCGGGACAGGGATTGGGCCTAACTATGGCTACACCTTC
length: 17
V: TRBV28
J: TRBJ1-2
D: TRBD1
size: .

CDR3: CASSYGGANEKLFF
DNA: TGCGCCAGCAGCTACGGGGGAGCTAATGAAAAACTGTTTTTT
length: 14
V: TRBV4-1
J: TRBJ1-4
D: .
size: once